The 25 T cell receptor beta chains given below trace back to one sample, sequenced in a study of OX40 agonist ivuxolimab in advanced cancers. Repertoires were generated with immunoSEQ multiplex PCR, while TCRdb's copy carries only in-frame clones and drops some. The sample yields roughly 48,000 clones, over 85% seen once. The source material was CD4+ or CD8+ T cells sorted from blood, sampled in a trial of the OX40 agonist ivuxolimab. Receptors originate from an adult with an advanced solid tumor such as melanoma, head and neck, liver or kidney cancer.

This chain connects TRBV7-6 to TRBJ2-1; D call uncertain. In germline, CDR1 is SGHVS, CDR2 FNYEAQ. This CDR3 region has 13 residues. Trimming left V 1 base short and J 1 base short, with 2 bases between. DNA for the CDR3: TGTGCCAGCAGCTTAGTATCCTACAATGAGCAGTTCTTC. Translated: CASSLVSYNEQFF. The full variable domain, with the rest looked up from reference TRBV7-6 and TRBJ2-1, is GAGVSQSPRYKVTKRGQDVALRCDPISGHVSLYWYRQALGQGPEFLTYFNYEAQQDKSGLPNDRFSAERPEGSISTLTIQRTEQRDSAMYRCASSLVSYNEQFFGPGTRLTVL.

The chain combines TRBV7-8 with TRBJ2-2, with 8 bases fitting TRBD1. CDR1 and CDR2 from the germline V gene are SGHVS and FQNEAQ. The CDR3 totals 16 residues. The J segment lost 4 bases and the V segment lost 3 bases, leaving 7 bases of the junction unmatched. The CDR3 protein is CASSFGTGLVTGELFF. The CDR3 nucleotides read TGTGCCAGCAGCTTCGGGACAGGCCTCGTCACCGGGGAGCTGTTTTTT.

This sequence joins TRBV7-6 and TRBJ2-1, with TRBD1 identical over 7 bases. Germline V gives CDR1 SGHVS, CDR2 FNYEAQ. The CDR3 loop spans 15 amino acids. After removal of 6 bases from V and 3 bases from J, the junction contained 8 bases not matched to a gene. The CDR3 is CASSYRQGNYNEQFF. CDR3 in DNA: TGTGCCAGCAGTTATCGACAGGGCAACTACAATGAGCAGTTCTTC.

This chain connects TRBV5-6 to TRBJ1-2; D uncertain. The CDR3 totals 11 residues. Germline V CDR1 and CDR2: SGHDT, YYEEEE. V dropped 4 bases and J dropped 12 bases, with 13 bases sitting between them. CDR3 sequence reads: CASSQTREHTF. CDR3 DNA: TGTGCCAGCAGCCAGACGCGGGAACACACCTTC.

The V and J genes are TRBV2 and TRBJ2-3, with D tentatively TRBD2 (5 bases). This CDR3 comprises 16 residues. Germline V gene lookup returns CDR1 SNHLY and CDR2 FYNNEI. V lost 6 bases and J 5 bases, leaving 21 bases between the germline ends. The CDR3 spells CASRDELAMDGDTQYF. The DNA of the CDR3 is TGTGCCAGCAGAGACGAGCTAGCAATGGATGGAGATACGCAGTATTTT.

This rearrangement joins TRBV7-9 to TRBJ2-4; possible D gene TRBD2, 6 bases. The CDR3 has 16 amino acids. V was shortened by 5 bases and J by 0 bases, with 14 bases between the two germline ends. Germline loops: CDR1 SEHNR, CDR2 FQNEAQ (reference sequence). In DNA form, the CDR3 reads TGTGCCAGCAGCCCTTCCTCGGGGGTAGCCAAAAACATTCAGTACTTC. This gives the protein CASSPSSGVAKNIQYF. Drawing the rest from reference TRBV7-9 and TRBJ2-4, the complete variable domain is DTGVSQNPRHKITKRGQNVTFRCDPISEHNRLYWYRQTLGQGPEFLTYFQNEAQLEKSRLLSDRFSAERPKGSFSTLEIQRTEQGDSAMYLCASSPSSGVAKNIQYFGAGTRLSVL.

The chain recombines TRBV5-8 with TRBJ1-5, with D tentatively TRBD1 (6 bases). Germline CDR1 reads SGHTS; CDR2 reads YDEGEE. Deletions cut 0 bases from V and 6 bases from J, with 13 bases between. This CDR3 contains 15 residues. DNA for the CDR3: TGTGCCAGCAGCTTGGAGGTCGGGACAAGTCAGCCCCAGCATTTT. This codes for CASSLEVGTSQPQHF.

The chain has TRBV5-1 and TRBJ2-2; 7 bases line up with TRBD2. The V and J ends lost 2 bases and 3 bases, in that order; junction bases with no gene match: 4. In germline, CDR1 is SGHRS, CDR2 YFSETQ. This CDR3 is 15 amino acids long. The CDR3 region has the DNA TGCGCCAGCAGCTTATGGGGAGGGGACACCGGGGAGCTGTTTTTT. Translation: CASSLWGGDTGELFF.

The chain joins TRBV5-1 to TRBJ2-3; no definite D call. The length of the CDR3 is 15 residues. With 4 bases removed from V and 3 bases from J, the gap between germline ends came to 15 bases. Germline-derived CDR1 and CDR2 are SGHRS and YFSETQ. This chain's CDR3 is CASSTGPSGTDTQYF. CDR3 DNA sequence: TGCGCCAGCAGCACCGGCCCTAGTGGGACAGATACGCAGTATTTT.

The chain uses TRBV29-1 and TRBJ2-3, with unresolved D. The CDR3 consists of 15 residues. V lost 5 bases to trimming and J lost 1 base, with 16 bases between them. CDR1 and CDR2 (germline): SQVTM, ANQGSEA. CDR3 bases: TGCAGCGTTTTAGGGCTGTTCGTTGGCACAGATACGCAGTATTTT. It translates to CSVLGLFVGTDTQYF.

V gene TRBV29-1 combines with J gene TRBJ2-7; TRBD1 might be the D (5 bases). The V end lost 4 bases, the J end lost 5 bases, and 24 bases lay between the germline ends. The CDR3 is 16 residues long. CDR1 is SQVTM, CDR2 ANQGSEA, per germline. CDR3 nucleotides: TGCAGCGTTGTAGGCGGAGAGAAGGCAGGGTATGACGAGCAGTACTTC. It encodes CSVVGGEKAGYDEQYF.

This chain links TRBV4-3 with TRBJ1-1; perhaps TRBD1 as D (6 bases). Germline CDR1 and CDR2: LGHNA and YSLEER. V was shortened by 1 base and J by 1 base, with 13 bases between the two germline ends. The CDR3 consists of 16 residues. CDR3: CASSQVQGHQNTEAFF. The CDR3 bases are TGCGCCAGCAGCCAAGTGCAGGGACATCAGAACACTGAAGCTTTCTTT.

The CDR3 region has the DNA TGTGCCAGCAGCTCCCGGGACAGATACTATGGCTACACCTTC. It yields the protein CASSSRDRYYGYTF. The J gene is TRBJ1-2, the V gene TRBV7-9; TRBD1 matches at 7 bases. Germline V gives CDR1 SEHNR, CDR2 FQNEAQ (reference sequence). CDR3 length equals 14 residues. V dropped 4 bases and J dropped 3; count of bases not matched to a gene: 5.

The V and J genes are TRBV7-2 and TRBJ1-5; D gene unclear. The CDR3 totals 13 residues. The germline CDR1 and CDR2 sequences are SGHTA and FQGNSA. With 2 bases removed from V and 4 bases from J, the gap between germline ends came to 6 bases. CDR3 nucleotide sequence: TGTGCCAGCAGCTTATCCCTGAATCAGCCCCAGCATTTT. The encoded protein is CASSLSLNQPQHF. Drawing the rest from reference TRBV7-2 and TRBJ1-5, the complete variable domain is GAGVSQSPSNKVTEKGKDVELRCDPISGHTALYWYRQSLGQGLEFLIYFQGNSAPDKSGLPSDRFSAERTGGSVSTLTIQRTQQEDSAVYLCASSLSLNQPQHFGDGTRLSIL.

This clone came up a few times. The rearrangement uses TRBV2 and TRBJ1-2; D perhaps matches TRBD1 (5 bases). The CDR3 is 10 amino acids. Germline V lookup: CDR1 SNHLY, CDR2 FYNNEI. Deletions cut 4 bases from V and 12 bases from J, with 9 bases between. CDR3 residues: CASSGGRDTF. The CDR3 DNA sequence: TGTGCCAGCAGTGGGGGACGGGACACCTTC.

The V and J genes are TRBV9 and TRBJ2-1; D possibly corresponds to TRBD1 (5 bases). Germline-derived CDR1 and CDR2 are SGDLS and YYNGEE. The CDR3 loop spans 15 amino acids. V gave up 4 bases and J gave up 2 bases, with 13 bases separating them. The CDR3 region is CASSPEQAPYNEQFF. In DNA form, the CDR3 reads TGTGCCAGCAGCCCCGAACAGGCCCCCTACAATGAGCAGTTCTTC.

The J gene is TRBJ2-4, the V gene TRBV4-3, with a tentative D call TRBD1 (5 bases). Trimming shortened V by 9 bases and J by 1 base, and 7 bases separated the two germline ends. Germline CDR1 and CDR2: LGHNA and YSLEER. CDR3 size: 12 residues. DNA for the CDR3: TGCGCCAGTAAGGGGGCCAAAAACATTCAGTACTTC. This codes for CASKGAKNIQYF.

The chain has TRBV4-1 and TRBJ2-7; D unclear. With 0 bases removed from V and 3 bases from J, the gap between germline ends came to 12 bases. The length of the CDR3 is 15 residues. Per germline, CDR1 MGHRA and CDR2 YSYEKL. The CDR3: CASSQDRQISYEQYF. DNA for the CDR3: TGCGCCAGCAGCCAAGATCGCCAAATTAGCTACGAGCAGTACTTC.

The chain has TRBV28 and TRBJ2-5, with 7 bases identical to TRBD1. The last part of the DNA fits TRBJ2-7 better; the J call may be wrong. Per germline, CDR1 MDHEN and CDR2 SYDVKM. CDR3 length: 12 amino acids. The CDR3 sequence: CASGSQGSEQYF. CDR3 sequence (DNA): TGTGCCAGCGGCTCACAGGGGAGCGAGCAGTACTTC.

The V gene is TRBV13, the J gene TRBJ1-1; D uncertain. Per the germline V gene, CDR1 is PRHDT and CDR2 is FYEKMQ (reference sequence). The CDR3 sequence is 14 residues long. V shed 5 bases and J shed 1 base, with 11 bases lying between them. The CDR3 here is CASSPPAANTEAFF. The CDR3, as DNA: TGTGCCAGCAGCCCCCCGGCAGCGAACACTGAAGCTTTCTTT.

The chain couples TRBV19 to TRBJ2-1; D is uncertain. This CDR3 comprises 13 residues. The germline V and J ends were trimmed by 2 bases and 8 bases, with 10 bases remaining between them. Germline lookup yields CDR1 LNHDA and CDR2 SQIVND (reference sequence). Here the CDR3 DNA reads TGTGCCAGTAGTATAAAGGCAGGCGATGAGCAGTTCTTC. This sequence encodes CASSIKAGDEQFF.

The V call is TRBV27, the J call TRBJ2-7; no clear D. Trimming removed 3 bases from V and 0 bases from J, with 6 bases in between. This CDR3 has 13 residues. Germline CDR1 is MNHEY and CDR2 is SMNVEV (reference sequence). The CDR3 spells CASSFRSSYEQYF. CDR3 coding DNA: TGTGCCAGCAGTTTCAGAAGCTCCTACGAGCAGTACTTC.

The CDR3: CASSYGKAYEQYF. As DNA, the CDR3 is TGTGCCAGCAGTTACGGAAAGGCCTACGAGCAGTACTTC. This chain connects TRBV6-5 to TRBJ2-7; no clear D gene. Trimming pared 2 bases from V and 2 bases from J, leaving 7 bases between. This CDR3 comprises 13 residues. Germline V gene data show CDR1 as MNHEY and CDR2 as SVGAGI.

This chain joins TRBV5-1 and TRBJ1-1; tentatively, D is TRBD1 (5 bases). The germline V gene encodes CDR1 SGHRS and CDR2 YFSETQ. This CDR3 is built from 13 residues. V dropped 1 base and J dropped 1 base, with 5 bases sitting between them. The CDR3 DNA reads TGCGCCAGCAGCTTGAGGGGGAACACTGAAGCTTTCTTT. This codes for CASSLRGNTEAFF.

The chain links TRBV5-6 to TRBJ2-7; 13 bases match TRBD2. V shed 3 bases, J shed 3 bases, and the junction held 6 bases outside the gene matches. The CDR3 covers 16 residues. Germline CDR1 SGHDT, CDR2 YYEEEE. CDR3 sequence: CASSSLRTSGGYEQYF. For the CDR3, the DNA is TGTGCCAGCAGCTCGCTAAGGACTAGCGGGGGCTACGAGCAGTACTTC.